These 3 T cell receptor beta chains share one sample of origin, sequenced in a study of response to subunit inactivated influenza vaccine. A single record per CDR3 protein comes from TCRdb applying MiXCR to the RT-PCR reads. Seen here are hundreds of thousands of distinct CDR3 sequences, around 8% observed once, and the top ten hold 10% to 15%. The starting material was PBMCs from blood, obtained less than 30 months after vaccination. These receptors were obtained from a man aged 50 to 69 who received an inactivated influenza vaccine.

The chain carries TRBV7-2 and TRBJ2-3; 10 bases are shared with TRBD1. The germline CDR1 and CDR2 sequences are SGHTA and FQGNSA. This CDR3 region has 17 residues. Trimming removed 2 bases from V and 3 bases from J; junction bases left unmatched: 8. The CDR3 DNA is TGTGCCAGCAGCTTAAGACAGGGGGCGGATGGTACAGATACGCAGTATTTT. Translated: CASSLRQGADGTDTQYF. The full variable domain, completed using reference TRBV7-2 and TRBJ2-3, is GAGVSQSPSNKVTEKGKDVELRCDPISGHTALYWYRQSLGQGLEFLIYFQGNSAPDKSGLPSDRFSAERTGGSVSTLTIQRTQQEDSAVYLCASSLRQGADGTDTQYFGPGTRLTVL.

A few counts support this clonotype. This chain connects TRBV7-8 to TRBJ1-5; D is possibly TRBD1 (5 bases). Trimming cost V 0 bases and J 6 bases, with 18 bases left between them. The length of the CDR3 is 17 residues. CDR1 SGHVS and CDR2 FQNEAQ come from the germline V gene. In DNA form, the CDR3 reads TGTGCCAGCAGCTTAGCGTTGAGACAGAACGTCGGTCAGCCCCAGCATTTT. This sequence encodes CASSLALRQNVGQPQHF.

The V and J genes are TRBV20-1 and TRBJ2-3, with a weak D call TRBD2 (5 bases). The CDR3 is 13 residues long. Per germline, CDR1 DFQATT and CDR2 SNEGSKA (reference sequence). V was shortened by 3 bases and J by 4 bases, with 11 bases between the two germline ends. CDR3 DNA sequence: TGCAGTGCTAGGAACTTCGGGGCAGATACGCAGTATTTT. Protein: CSARNFGADTQYF.